A selection of T cell receptor beta chains follows, all from one sample in a study of T-cell memory formation after mild COVID-19. One entry per CDR3 protein results from TCRdb running MiXCR on the 5' RACE reads. This sample has about 350,000 distinct CDR3 sequences, with approximately 15% found just once. The source material was PBMCs or a T cell subset sorted from them (not recorded which). The receptors were sampled from a man aged 18 to 30 who had mild COVID-19 (a few samples of this study predate the infection). Cell type and time point are not known. CDR3s include the opening cysteine and the closing phenylalanine or tryptophan. D genes are given only for firm matches. Size tells how often a clone was seen (once, few, many) or the class of an expanded clone, and some rows leave it out.

cdr3_aa cdr3_nt v_call d_call clone_size j_call
CSVGSGPLGGSQYF TGCAGCGTTGGGAGCGGACCCCTCGGTGGTTCGCAGTATTTT TRBV29-1 - few TRBJ2-3
CASSQVTDTQYF TGTGCCAGCAGTCAGGTAACAGATACGCAGTATTTT TRBV6-1 - many TRBJ2-3
CASSLRQGVNTEAFF TGTGCCAGCAGCTTAAGACAGGGGGTCAACACTGAAGCTTTCTTT TRBV7-9 TRBD1 few TRBJ1-1
CASSELQGSDTQYF TGTGCCAGCAGTGAATTACAGGGGTCGGATACGCAGTATTTT TRBV6-1 TRBD1 - TRBJ2-3
CASSLGAENTDTQYF TGCGCCAGCAGCTTGGGGGCAGAGAACACAGATACGCAGTATTTT TRBV5-1 - - TRBJ2-3
CASSPAPGTRLDTQYF TGTGCCAGCAGCCCTGCCCCGGGGACTAGATTGGATACGCAGTATTTT TRBV9 TRBD2 - TRBJ2-3
CSARPGAGFWSYGYTF TGCAGTGCTAGACCAGGGGCAGGGTTTTGGAGCTATGGCTACACCTTC TRBV20-1 - few TRBJ1-2
CASSTDRDTDTQYF TGTGCCAGCAGCACAGACAGGGACACAGATACGCAGTATTTT TRBV5-6 TRBD1 - TRBJ2-3
CASSDRGGVPQHF TGTGCCAGCAGCGATCGGGGAGGCGTGCCCCAGCATTTT TRBV6-2/TRBV6-3 - few TRBJ1-5
CASGGTATDTQYF TGTGCCAGCGGGGGGACGGCCACAGATACGCAGTATTTT TRBV6-2/TRBV6-3 - - TRBJ2-3
CASSTGKNTEAFF TGTGCCAGCAGTACCGGGAAGAACACTGAAGCTTTCTTT TRBV27 - many TRBJ1-1
CASSYSAFGLLYEQYF TGTGCCAGCAGTTACTCAGCTTTCGGACTTCTATACGAGCAGTACTTC TRBV6-5 - few TRBJ2-7
CASSLPPVNTEAFF TGTGCCAGCAGCCTCCCCCCCGTGAACACTGAAGCTTTCTTT TRBV12-3/TRBV12-4 - - TRBJ1-1
CASSRQGSGYEQYF TGTGCCAGCAGTCGTCAGGGATCCGGCTACGAGCAGTACTTC TRBV7-2 - - TRBJ2-7
CAISLDGRINEQFF TGCGCCATCAGCTTGGACGGACGGATCAATGAGCAGTTCTTC TRBV5-1 - - TRBJ2-1
CASSESRGSTEAFF TGTGCCAGCAGTGAATCCAGGGGAAGCACTGAAGCTTTCTTT TRBV25-1 - - TRBJ1-1
CASTRQGAGYNEQFF TGTGCCAGCACTCGACAGGGGGCTGGGTACAATGAGCAGTTCTTC TRBV12-3/TRBV12-4 TRBD1 few TRBJ2-1
CASGPLPGQQPQHF TGCGCCAGCGGACCCCTTCCGGGACAGCAGCCCCAGCATTTT TRBV5-1 TRBD1 many TRBJ1-5
CASSNGETGEQFF TGTGCCAGTAGTAACGGGGAAACGGGTGAGCAGTTCTTC TRBV19 - many TRBJ2-1
CASSLAAGGTGELFF TGCGCCAGCAGCTTGGCCGCCGGGGGGACCGGGGAGCTGTTTTTT TRBV5-1 TRBD2 many TRBJ2-2
CASSPRLAGLSSYNEQFF TGTGCCAGCAGTCCGCGACTAGCGGGACTATCCTCCTACAATGAGCAGTTCTTC TRBV6-5 TRBD2 many TRBJ2-1
CASSSTLTGGYSEQYF TGTGCCAGCAGCTCGACGTTGACAGGGGGCTATAGCGAGCAGTACTTC TRBV7-9 TRBD1 - TRBJ2-7
CASRDIPTGELFF TGTGCCAGCAGAGACATTCCCACCGGGGAGCTGTTTTTT TRBV9 - few TRBJ2-2
CASSPWGLAGVNEQFF TGCGCCAGCAGCCCTTGGGGCCTAGCGGGGGTAAATGAGCAGTTCTTC TRBV4-1 TRBD2 few TRBJ2-1
CSASLSGMNTEAFF TGCAGTGCTAGTCTATCAGGGATGAACACTGAAGCTTTCTTT TRBV20-1 - - TRBJ1-1
CASSTLNRSGYTF TGTGCCAGTAGTACCCTCAACAGGAGTGGCTACACCTTC TRBV19 - few TRBJ1-2
CASSQESGRSGELFF TGCGCCAGCAGCCAAGAAAGTGGTCGGTCCGGGGAGCTGTTTTTT TRBV4-3 - few TRBJ2-2